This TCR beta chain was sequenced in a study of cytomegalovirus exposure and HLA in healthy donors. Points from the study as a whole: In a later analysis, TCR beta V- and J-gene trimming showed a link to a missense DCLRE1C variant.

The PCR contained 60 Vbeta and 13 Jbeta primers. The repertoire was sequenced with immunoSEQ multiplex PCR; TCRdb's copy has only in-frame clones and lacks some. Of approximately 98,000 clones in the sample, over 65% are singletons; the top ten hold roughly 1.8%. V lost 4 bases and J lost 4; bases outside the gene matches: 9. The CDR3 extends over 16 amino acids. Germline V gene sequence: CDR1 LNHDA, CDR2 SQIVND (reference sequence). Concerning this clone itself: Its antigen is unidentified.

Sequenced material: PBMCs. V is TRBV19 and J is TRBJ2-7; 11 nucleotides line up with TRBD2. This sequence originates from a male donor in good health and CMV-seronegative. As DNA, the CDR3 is TGTGCCAGTAGTAAGGGTAGCGGGAGGGCTCGGTACGAGCAGTACTTC. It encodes CASSKGSGRARYEQYF. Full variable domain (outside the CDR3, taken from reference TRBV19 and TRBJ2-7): DGGITQSPKYLFRKEGQNVTLSCEQNLNHDAMYWYRQDPGQGLRLIYYSQIVNDFQKGDIAEGYSVSREKKESFPLTVTSAQKNPTAFYLCASSKGSGRARYEQYFGPGTRLTVT.